What follows are 16 T cell receptor beta chains derived from one specimen sequenced in a study of PD-1 blockade in classical Hodgkin lymphoma. The sample's time point: newly diagnosed, previously untreated cHL patient sample. The study purified CD4+ T cells from thawed PBMCs using magnetic negative selection. The table came from immunoSEQ multiplex PCR; TCRdb's copy has only in-frame clones and leaves some out. The repertoire has under 40,000 clones, about 88% of them found once; the top ten carry around 1.2%. Source material: CD4+ T cells from blood. These receptors came from a human donor with classical Hodgkin lymphoma.

Worth noting for this clone: Germline is not matched at one junction end, which may reflect a read error. This chain connects TRBV5-6 to TRBJ2-1, with D perhaps TRBD2 (6 bases). The germline V gene encodes CDR1 SGHDT and CDR2 YYEEEE. The CDR3 runs 14 residues. CDR3: CASSGRDSYYEQFF. The CDR3 DNA sequence: TGTGCCAGCAGCGGCCGGGACTCCTACTATGAGCAGTTCTTC.

The V call is TRBV6-5, the J call TRBJ2-7; D is undetermined. The CDR3 runs to 16 residues. The germline V gene encodes CDR1 MNHEY and CDR2 SVGAGI. Trimming shortened V by 3 bases and J by 0 bases, and 15 bases separated the two germline ends. This CDR3 is CASSYRRARSSYEQYF. For the CDR3, the DNA is TGTGCCAGCAGTTATAGAAGGGCCAGGAGCTCCTACGAGCAGTACTTC.

CDR3: CASNPTGDLYQPQHF. The CDR3 DNA is TGTGCCAGCAATCCCACAGGGGATCTGTATCAGCCCCAGCATTTT. The genes are TRBV2 and TRBJ1-5, with TRBD1 identical over 7 bases. Germline V gives CDR1 SNHLY, CDR2 FYNNEI. The CDR3 length is 15 residues. V lost 7 bases and J lost 5; bases outside the gene matches: 11. Based on the CDR3 plus reference TRBV2 and TRBJ1-5, the full variable domain is EPEVTQTPSHQVTQMGQEVILRCVPISNHLYFYWYRQILGQKVEFLVSFYNNEISEKSEIFDDQFSVERPDGSNFTLKIRSTKLEDSAMYFCASNPTGDLYQPQHFGDGTRLSIL.

The chain is built from TRBV6-1 and TRBJ2-2; TRBD1 agrees at 10 bases. The V segment lost 8 bases and the J segment 7 bases; nucleotides outside the gene matches: 10. Germline CDR1 MNHNS, CDR2 SASEGT. The CDR3 is 15 residues long. For the CDR3, the DNA is TGTGCCAGCGAACCGGGACAGGGGTTGGTCGGGGAGCTGTTTTTT. Translating gives CASEPGQGLVGELFF.

The rearrangement links TRBV5-8 to TRBJ2-5, with no clear D. The CDR3 is made up of 14 amino acids. V shed 4 bases and J shed 5 bases, with 15 bases lying between them. Germline loops: CDR1 SGHTS, CDR2 YDEGEE. The CDR3 sequence: CASSQTLPRETQYF. In DNA, the CDR3 is TGTGCCAGCAGCCAGACACTGCCCAGGGAGACCCAGTACTTC.

The chain combines TRBV7-2 with TRBJ2-7; 9 positions agree with TRBD1. The CDR3 covers 13 residues. The ends lost 4 bases at V and 8 bases at J; junction bases unmatched: 6. From germline, CDR1 is SGHTA and CDR2 FQGNSA. The CDR3 loop reads CASSSQQGAQQYF. DNA of the CDR3: TGTGCCAGCAGCTCCCAACAGGGGGCCCAGCAGTACTTC.

In this sample, this clone turned up once. J is TRBJ2-3 and V is TRBV5-4, with D hard to call. The CDR3 extends over 16 amino acids. V gave up 1 base and J gave up 0 bases, with 12 bases separating them. Germline V lookup: CDR1 SGHNT, CDR2 YYREEE (reference sequence). CDR3 loop: CASSLRSTTSTDTQYF. CDR3 in DNA: TGTGCCAGCAGCTTGCGCAGTACGACTAGCACAGATACGCAGTATTTT.

This chain connects TRBV5-1 to TRBJ2-2; D is undetermined. Trimming took off 0 bases at V and 5 bases at J, with 14 bases between the two ends. Germline values: CDR1 SGHRS, CDR2 YFSETQ. CDR3 length: 16 amino acids. CDR3: CASSLAPGPLTGELFF. The CDR3 DNA is TGCGCCAGCAGCTTGGCACCGGGCCCACTAACCGGGGAGCTGTTTTTT.

The CDR3 here is CASSQALAGGAGELFF. The CDR3 coding sequence is TGCGCCAGCAGCCAAGCACTAGCGGGAGGGGCCGGGGAGCTGTTTTTT. The chain uses TRBV4-1 and TRBJ2-2, with 13 bases matching TRBD2. The CDR3 length is 16 residues. From germline, CDR1 is MGHRA and CDR2 YSYEKL. With 1 base clipped from V and 6 bases from J, the junction kept 2 bases outside the gene matches.

The CDR3 nucleotides read TGTGCCAGCAGTCCCCCGCGGGGGGGATCTTACGAGCAGTACTTC. Residues: CASSPPRGGSYEQYF. The V gene is TRBV28, the J gene TRBJ2-7; 9 positions agree with TRBD2. The CDR3 contains 15 residues. Per germline, CDR1 MDHEN and CDR2 SYDVKM. Unmatched junction bases numbered 9, after V lost 5 bases and J lost 4 bases.

The J gene is TRBJ1-1, the V gene TRBV29-1; D is unclear. Trimming took off 2 bases at V and 3 bases at J, with 16 bases between the two ends. CDR1 and CDR2 from the germline V gene are SQVTM and ANQGSEA. CDR3 length: 15 amino acids. The CDR3 protein is CSVEWRWARDTEAFF. The CDR3 coding sequence is TGCAGCGTTGAATGGCGGTGGGCGCGGGACACTGAAGCTTTCTTT.

In nucleotides, the CDR3 is TGCAGCGCCGGGACTAGCGGGGCCCAAGAGACCCAGTACTTC. Its translation is CSAGTSGAQETQYF. This chain links TRBV29-1 with TRBJ2-5; 13 bases line up with TRBD2. Germline V gene data show CDR1 as SQVTM and CDR2 as ANQGSEA. The CDR3 length is 14 residues. V trimming: 7 bases; J trimming: 1 base; junction bases outside the gene matches: 3.

This clone was seen just once. V and J are TRBV5-1 and TRBJ2-3, with D hard to call. The CDR3 length is 14 residues. Trimming removed 6 bases from V and 3 bases from J, with 14 bases in between. Per the germline V gene, CDR1 is SGHRS and CDR2 is YFSETQ. CDR3 nucleotides: TGCGCCAGCACCCCAAGGATGGGTACAGATACGCAGTATTTT. It translates to CASTPRMGTDTQYF.

This clone was found once. This chain uses TRBV28 with TRBJ2-2; no firm D call. CDR1 is MDHEN and CDR2 is SYDVKM in the germline V gene. The CDR3 loop spans 13 amino acids. V was shortened by 7 bases and J by 4 bases, with 10 bases between the two germline ends. CDR3 DNA sequence: TGTGCCAGCACCGGGTTGAGCACCGGGGAGCTGTTTTTT. Its protein product is CASTGLSTGELFF.

The rearrangement uses TRBV7-9 and TRBJ2-7; no clear D gene. Germline CDR1 and CDR2: SEHNR and FQNEAQ (reference sequence). Trimming pared 4 bases from V and 6 bases from J, leaving 16 bases between. The CDR3 sequence is 14 residues long. CDR3 DNA: TGTGCCAGCAGCTCCGGCGGAGTCTCCAGCGAGCAGTACGTC. Translating gives CASSSGGVSSEQYV.

The J gene is TRBJ2-1, the V gene TRBV5-6; unclear D gene. The CDR3 spans 12 residues. Germline CDR1 reads SGHDT; CDR2 reads YYEEEE. Trimming removed 3 bases from V and 9 bases from J, with 10 bases in between. The CDR3 sequence: CASSWVAGEQFF. CDR3 nucleotide sequence: TGTGCCAGCAGCTGGGTGGCAGGTGAGCAGTTCTTC.